Reported below is one TCR beta chain. This sample was included in a study of blood T cell repertoires in COVID-19. Study-wide background: PBMCs, B-cell-depleted T cells, or T cells were the source of the cDNA or gDNA that made up the material.

The CDR3 length is 16 residues. Germline trimming cut 4 bases from V and 4 bases from J; bases unmatched to any gene: 8. Germline V lookup: CDR1 LGHNA, CDR2 YNFKEQ. As originally analysed: Amplifying reference gene primers gave estimates of nucleated cell counts. The table came from immunoSEQ multiplex PCR; TCRdb's copy has only in-frame clones and leaves some out. That table furnishes V, J and clone size, whereas the DNA furnished D and trimming. The sample holds about 150,000 clones, 80% seen once. The chain links TRBV4-2 to TRBJ2-2; 8 bases line up with TRBD1. The source is a man in his 60s with acute or convalescent COVID-19. The source material was peripheral blood. CDR3 nucleotide sequence: TGTGCCAGCAGCCTAAGACAGGGGTTGGGCACCGGGGAGCTGTTTTTT. Amino acids: CASSLRQGLGTGELFF.